This TCR beta chain was identified in a study of T cells in tuberculosis (dated by TCRdb to 2017 to 2018). For the wider study: To characterize T cells specific for the mycobacterial lipid antigen glucose monomycolate (GMM), the study used CD1B tetramers together with high-throughput TCR immunosequencing. What the research found in general, with its limitations: T cells that bind the CD1B-GMM tetramer with low affinity may have been missed by the stringent sort gate.

Germline trimming amounts to 5 bases on V and 1 base on J, with 5 as the count of junction bases outside the gene matches. The CDR3 measures 16 amino acids from cysteine to phenylalanine. Only the CDR3 portion is preserved as DNA: 48 bases, with reading frame beginning at the first base. CDR1 and CDR2 are read off the germline V gene as SGHVS and FQNEAQ. PBMC were thawed, rested overnight, stained with a GMM-loaded CD1B tetramer, a Live/Dead dye and anti-CD3, and then sorted on a FACS Aria II. The CD1B tetramers were loaded with C32 glucose monomycolate that had been purified from Rhodococcus equi. Before cryopreservation, the PBMC used for tetramer sorting had been depleted of CD14-expressing monocytes for a separate study. About 100,000 tetramer-negative cells were sorted from each donor and analyzed alongside the tetramer-positive cells. Antigen-specific T cells were sorted from a few healthy South African adults using GMM-loaded CD1B tetramers.

TCR-alpha and TCR-beta chains were sequenced unpaired, so chain pairing information was not available. TCR libraries were generated with the immunoSEQ multiplex PCR assay, using TCR-beta and/or TCR-alpha/delta assays for each sample. The amplified TCR libraries were sequenced using the Illumina high-throughput platform. The paper's data handling went like this. Clustering and dimensionality reduction were performed using pairwise TCRdist distances among GMM-specific receptors from ex vivo sorted or in vitro expanded T cells. Sequence motifs defined by gene usage and CDR3 content were tested for enrichment in tetramer-positive versus tetramer-negative populations. The immuneACCESS repertoire file appears here via TCRdb, limited to in-frame rearrangements. These files lack a portion of the clones; in checked studies, under half of the deficit traces to unresolved V genes, and the cause of the others is not known. Clonal size and the V and J genes are those of that table, whereas D and trimming came from the DNA. The sample records 70,000 to 95,000 clones, roughly 93% of which are singletons. In total, the top ten clones hold 1.9% of the sample.

Details on this clone: No much larger clonotype is one base removed from it; base qualities were not supplied.

Sequenced: CD1b-GMM tetramer-negative cells sorted from PBMCs. Explained via the paper, the cell subset or site label denotes: T cells not binding CD1B-GMM tetramer, sorted from same donor. Recombination connected TRBV7-8 to TRBJ2-6, with 7 bases aligning to TRBD1. The sequence derives from an adult woman with latent tuberculosis. The CDR3 protein sequence reads: CASSRTGASGANVLTF. The nucleotide sequence reads TGTGCCAGCAGCCGAACAGGGGCATCTGGGGCCAACGTCCTGACTTTC.